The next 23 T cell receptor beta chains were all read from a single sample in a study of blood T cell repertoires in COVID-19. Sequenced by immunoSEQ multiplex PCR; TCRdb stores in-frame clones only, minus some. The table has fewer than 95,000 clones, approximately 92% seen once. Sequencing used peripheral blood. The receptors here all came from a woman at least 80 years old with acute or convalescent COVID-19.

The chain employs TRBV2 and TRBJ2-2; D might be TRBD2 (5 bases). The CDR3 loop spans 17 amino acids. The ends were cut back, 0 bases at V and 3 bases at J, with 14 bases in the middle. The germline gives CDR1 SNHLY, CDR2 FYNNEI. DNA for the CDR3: TGTGCCAGCAGTGAAGCGATTTCAAGCGGCTACACCGGGGAGCTGTTTTTT. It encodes CASSEAISSGYTGELFF.

The CDR3 here is CASSPGDQETQYF. The CDR3 region has the DNA TGTGCCAGCAGTCCAGGGGATCAAGAGACCCAGTACTTC. V usage is TRBV5-5 and J usage is TRBJ2-5; D possibly corresponds to TRBD1 (6 bases). Trimming shortened V by 5 bases and J by 2 bases, and 10 bases separated the two germline ends. Germline V gene lookup returns CDR1 SGHKS and CDR2 YYEKEE (reference sequence). CDR3 length: 13 residues.

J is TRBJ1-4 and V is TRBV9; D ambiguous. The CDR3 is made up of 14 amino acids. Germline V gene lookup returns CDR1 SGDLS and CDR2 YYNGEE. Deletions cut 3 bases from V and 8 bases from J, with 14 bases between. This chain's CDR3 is CASSAGRSSEKLFF. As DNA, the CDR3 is TGTGCCAGCAGCGCCGGCAGGTCAAGCGAAAAACTGTTTTTT. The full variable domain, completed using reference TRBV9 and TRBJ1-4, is DSGVTQTPKHLITATGQRVTLRCSPRSGDLSVYWYQQSLDQGLQFLIQYYNGEERAKGNILERFSAQQFPDLHSELNLSSLELGDSALYFCASSAGRSSEKLFFGSGTQLSVL.

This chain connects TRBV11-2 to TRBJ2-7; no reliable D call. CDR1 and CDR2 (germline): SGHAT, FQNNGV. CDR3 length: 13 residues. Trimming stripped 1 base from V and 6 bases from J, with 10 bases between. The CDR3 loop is CASSLVQFPEQYF. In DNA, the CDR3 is TGTGCCAGCAGCTTAGTTCAGTTCCCCGAGCAGTACTTC.

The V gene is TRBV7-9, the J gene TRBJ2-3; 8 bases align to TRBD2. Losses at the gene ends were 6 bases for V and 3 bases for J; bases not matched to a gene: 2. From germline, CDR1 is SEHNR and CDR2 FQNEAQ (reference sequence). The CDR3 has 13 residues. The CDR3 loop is CASRVAGTDTQYF. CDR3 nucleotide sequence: TGTGCCAGCAGGGTAGCGGGGACAGATACGCAGTATTTT.

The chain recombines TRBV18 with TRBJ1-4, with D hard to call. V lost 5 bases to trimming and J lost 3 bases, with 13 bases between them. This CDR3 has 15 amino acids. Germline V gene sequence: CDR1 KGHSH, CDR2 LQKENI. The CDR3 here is CASSNRRPANEKLFF. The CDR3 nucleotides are TGTGCCAGCTCAAATCGGAGACCGGCTAATGAAAAACTGTTTTTT.

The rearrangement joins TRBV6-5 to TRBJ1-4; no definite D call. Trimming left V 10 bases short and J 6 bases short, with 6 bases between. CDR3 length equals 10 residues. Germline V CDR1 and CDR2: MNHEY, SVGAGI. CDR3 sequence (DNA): TGTGCCACCCGGTATGAAAAACTGTTTTTT. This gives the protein CATRYEKLFF.

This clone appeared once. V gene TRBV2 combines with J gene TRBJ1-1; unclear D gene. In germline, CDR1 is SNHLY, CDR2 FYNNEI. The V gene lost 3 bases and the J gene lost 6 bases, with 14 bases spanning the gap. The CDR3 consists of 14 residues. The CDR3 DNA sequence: TGTGCCAGCAGTGATGACCTGCCGGGGTCTGAAGCTTTCTTT. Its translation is CASSDDLPGSEAFF.

Written as DNA, the CDR3 is TGCGCCAGCCAGGAGGGCTTTGGGTCCTACAATGAGCAGTTCTTC. This translates into CASQEGFGSYNEQFF. The V gene is TRBV5-1, the J gene TRBJ2-1, with a tentative D call TRBD2 (6 bases). The length of the CDR3 is 15 residues. Trimming removed 7 bases from V and 1 base from J, with 15 bases in between. Germline CDR1 is SGHRS and CDR2 is YFSETQ.

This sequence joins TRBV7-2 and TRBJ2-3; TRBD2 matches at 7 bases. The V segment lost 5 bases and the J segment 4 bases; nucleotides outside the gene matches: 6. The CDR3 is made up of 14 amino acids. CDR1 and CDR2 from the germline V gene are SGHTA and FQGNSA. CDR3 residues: CASSLSGTSDTQYF. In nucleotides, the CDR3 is TGTGCCAGCAGCCTGAGCGGGACTTCAGATACGCAGTATTTT.

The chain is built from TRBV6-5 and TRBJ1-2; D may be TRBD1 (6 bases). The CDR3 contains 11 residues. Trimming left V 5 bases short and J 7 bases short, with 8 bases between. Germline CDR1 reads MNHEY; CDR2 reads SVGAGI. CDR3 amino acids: CASSQQGGYTF. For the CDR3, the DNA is TGTGCCAGCAGTCAACAGGGTGGCTACACCTTC.

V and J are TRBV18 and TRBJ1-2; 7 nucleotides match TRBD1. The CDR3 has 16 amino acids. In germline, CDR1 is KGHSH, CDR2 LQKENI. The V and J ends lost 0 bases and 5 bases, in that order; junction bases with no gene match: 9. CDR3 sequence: CASSPPNRGGLYGYTF. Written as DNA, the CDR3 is TGTGCCAGCTCACCACCTAACAGGGGCGGGCTTTATGGCTACACCTTC.

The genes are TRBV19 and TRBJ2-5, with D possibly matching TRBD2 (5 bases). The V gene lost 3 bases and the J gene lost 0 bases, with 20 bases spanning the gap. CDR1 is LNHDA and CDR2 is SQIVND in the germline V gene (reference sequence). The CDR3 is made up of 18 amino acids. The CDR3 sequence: CASSIFPPQRKYQETQYF. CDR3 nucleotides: TGTGCCAGTAGTATTTTCCCCCCCCAGCGGAAGTACCAAGAGACCCAGTACTTC.

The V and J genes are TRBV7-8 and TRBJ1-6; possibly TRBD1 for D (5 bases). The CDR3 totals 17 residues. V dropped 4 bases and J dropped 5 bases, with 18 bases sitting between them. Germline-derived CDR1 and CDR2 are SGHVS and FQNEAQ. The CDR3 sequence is CASSSNVGGANNSPLHF. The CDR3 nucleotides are TGTGCCAGCAGCTCCAATGTCGGGGGAGCCAATAATTCACCCCTCCACTTT.

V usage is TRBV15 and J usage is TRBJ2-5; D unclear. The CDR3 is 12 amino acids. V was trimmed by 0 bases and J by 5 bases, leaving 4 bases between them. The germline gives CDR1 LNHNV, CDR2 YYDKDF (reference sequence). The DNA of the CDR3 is TGTGCCACCAGCAGAGAGAGGGAGACCCAGTACTTC. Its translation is CATSRERETQYF.

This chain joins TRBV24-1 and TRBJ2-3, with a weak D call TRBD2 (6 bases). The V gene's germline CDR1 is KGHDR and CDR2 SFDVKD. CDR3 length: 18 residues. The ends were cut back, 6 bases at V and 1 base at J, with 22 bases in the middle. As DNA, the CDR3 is TGTGCCACCAGTTCGGCGGGGATCCTAATGGACGGCACAGATACGCAGTATTTT. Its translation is CATSSAGILMDGTDTQYF.

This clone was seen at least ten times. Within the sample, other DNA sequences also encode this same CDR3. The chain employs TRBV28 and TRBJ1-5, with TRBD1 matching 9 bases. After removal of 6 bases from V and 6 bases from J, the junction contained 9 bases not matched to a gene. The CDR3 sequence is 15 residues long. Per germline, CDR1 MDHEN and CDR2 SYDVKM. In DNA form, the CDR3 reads TGTGCCAGCAGCCGAGGACAGGGGACAGGTCAGCCCCAGCATTTT. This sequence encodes CASSRGQGTGQPQHF.

For the CDR3, the DNA is TGCAGTGCTAGTTATGGGACAGGGGGCAGAGGTGGCTACACCTTC. Its translation is CSASYGTGGRGGYTF. The genes are TRBV20-1 and TRBJ1-2; 12 positions agree with TRBD1. CDR3 length equals 15 residues. The germline gives CDR1 DFQATT, CDR2 SNEGSKA (reference sequence). V was clipped by 3 bases and J by 7 bases; unmatched bases: 9.

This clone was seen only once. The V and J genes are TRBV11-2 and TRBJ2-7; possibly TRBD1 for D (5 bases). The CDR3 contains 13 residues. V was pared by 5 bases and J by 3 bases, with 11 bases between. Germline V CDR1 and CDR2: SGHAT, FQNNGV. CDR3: CASSPETDYEQYF. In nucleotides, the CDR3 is TGTGCCAGCAGCCCTGAGACAGACTACGAGCAGTACTTC.

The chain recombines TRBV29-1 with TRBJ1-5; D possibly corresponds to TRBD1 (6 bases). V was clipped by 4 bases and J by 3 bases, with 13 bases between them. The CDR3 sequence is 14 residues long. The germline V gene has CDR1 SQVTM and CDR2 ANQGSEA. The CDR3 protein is CSVALGQTNQPQHF. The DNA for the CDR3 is TGCAGCGTTGCATTAGGACAGACCAATCAGCCCCAGCATTTT. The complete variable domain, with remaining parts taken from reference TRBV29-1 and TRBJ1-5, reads SAVISQKPSRDICQRGTSLTIQCQVDSQVTMMFWYRQQPGQSLTLIATANQGSEATYESGFVIDKFPISRPNLTFSTLTVSNMSPEDSSIYLCSVALGQTNQPQHFGDGTRLSIL.

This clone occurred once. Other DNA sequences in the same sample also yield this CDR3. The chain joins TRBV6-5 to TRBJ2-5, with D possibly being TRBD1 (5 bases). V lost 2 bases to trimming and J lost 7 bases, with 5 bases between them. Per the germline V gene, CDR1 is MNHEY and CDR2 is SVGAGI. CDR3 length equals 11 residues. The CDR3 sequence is CASSYRGTQYF. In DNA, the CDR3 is TGTGCCAGCAGTTACAGGGGGACCCAGTACTTC.

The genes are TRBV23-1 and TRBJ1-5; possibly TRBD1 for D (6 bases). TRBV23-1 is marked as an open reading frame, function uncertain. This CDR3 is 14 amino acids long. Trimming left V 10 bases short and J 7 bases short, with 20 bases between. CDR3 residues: CAIPGHRFGQPQHF. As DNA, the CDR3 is TGCGCCATTCCGGGACATAGGTTCGGGCAGCCCCAGCATTTT.

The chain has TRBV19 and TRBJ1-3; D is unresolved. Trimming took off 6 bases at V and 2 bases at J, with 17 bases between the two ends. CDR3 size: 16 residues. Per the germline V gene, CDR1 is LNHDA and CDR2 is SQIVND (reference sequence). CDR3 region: CASRDILSPTGNTIYF. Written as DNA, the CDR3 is TGTGCCAGTAGAGACATACTCTCCCCCACTGGAAACACCATATATTTT.